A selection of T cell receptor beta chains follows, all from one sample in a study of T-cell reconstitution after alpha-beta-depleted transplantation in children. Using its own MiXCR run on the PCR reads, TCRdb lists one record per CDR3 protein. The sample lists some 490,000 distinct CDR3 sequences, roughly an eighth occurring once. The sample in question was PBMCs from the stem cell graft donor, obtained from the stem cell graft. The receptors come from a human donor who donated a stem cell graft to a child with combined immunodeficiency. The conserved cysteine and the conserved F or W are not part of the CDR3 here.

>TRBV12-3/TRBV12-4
ASKPGLAGGRAKNIQY
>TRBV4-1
ASSPLIAGAGETQY
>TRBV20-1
SARELNEQY
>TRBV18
ASSPTTGVSYNEQF
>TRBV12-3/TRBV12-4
ASSSGLAGNEQF
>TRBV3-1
ASSQAGEQY
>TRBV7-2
ASSDRVYSNQPQH
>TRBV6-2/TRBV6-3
ASRPLGATGELF
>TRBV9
ASSVGASTGELF
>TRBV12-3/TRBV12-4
ASSFSGEGDQPQH
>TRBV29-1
SFRQGTFTDTQY
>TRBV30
AWSLGSGGFEQY
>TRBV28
ASSPPRQGGNNQPQH
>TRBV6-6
ASSYVQNGELF